A single sample is the source of the 10 T cell receptor beta chains below, sequenced in a study of blood T cells in healthy people across ages. A second PCR, run for about 7 to 11 cycles, used a sample-barcoded 5' primer plus a J-beta primer mix. TCRdb recomputed calls from the 5' RACE reads with MiXCR, one row per CDR3 protein. The sample lists 800,000 or so distinct CDR3 sequences; around a quarter were seen once. This same sample was also part of a study on T cells of mothers and their children.

The specimen was blood. The receptors here all came from a boy aged 10-17 years in good health.

The rearrangement links TRBV6-1 to TRBJ2-1; TRBD1 agrees at 11 bases. The germline V gene encodes CDR1 MNHNS and CDR2 SASEGT. CDR3 size: 15 residues. With V trimmed by 4 bases and J by 6 bases, 5 bases remained unmatched. This CDR3 reads CASSARDRGGNEQFF. The CDR3 DNA sequence: TGTGCCAGCAGTGCCCGGGACAGGGGGGGCAATGAGCAGTTCTTC.

Only a few counts were recorded for this clonotype. This sequence joins TRBV28 and TRBJ2-3, with D possibly being TRBD2 (6 bases). This CDR3 is built from 13 residues. V was trimmed by 3 bases and J by 6 bases, leaving 10 bases between them. Germline V gene lookup returns CDR1 MDHEN and CDR2 SYDVKM. This chain's CDR3 is CASSLRESDTQYF. Here the CDR3 DNA reads TGTGCCAGCAGTTTGCGGGAATCGGATACGCAGTATTTT.

The rearrangement joins TRBV6-2 or TRBV6-3 to TRBJ2-7; 8 bases match TRBD1. CDR1 and CDR2 from the germline V gene are MNHEY and SVGEGT. The junction had 6 bases not matched to a gene; V was cut back by 8 bases and J by 3 bases. This CDR3 contains 13 residues. CDR3 amino acids: CASARDRLYEQYF. CDR3 coding DNA: TGTGCCAGCGCCAGGGACAGGCTCTACGAGCAGTACTTC.

This clonotype has just a few counts. The chain is built from TRBV6-2 or TRBV6-3 and TRBJ1-5, with a possible D match to TRBD1 (6 bases). The CDR3 runs 15 residues. Germline V gives CDR1 MNHEY, CDR2 SVGEGT. The V and J ends lost 5 bases and 2 bases respectively, with 13 bases between them. Written as DNA, the CDR3 is TGTGCCAGCAGTCCACAGGGATTGGGCAATCAGCCCCAGCATTTT. It specifies CASSPQGLGNQPQHF.

This clonotype was counted a few times. The V call is TRBV7-9, the J call TRBJ2-5, with D possibly matching TRBD1 (6 bases). Between the trimmed V and J ends, which lost 1 base and 9 bases, there was a span of 15 bases. This CDR3 has 14 residues. Germline V lookup: CDR1 SEHNR, CDR2 FQNEAQ (reference sequence). The CDR3 DNA is TGTGCCAGCAGCTTAGAGGCCATGGCAGGGGCCCAGTACTTC. Residues: CASSLEAMAGAQYF.

The chain couples TRBV3-1 to TRBJ1-4, with no clear D. V was clipped by 1 base and J by 8 bases, with 20 bases between them. The germline V gene has CDR1 LGHDT and CDR2 YNNKEL (reference sequence). The CDR3 has 17 amino acids. The CDR3 nucleotides read TGTGCCAGCAGCCAAGTTATTGAGGACTTCGGTGGGGAAAAACTGTTTTTT. Translation gives CASSQVIEDFGGEKLFF.

The J gene is TRBJ2-5, the V gene TRBV7-9, with D possibly TRBD1 on 6 matching bases. The J call may be faulty, since TRBJ2-7 better matches the DNA end. Germline V gives CDR1 SEHNR, CDR2 FQNEAQ (reference sequence). CDR3 length equals 14 residues. This CDR3 is CASRSQQGNDEQYF. The CDR3 bases are TGTGCCAGCCGGAGTCAGCAGGGGAACGACGAGCAGTACTTC.

J is TRBJ1-5 and V is TRBV4-1; weak D call: TRBD1 (6 bases). Germline CDR1 and CDR2: MGHRA and YSYEKL. This CDR3 region has 17 residues. Deletions cut 0 bases from V and 2 bases from J, with 14 bases between. The CDR3 region has the DNA TGCGCCAGCAGCCAAGAGGGGAGGGGGGCTCGCAATCAGCCCCAGCATTTT. Translating gives CASSQEGRGARNQPQHF.

This clonotype was seen a few times. V usage is TRBV7-9 and J usage is TRBJ2-5, with TRBD1 as a possible D gene (6 bases). The CDR3 spans 14 residues. V was pared by 5 bases and J by 3 bases, with 13 bases between. Germline V gene lookup returns CDR1 SEHNR and CDR2 FQNEAQ (reference sequence). The CDR3 region has the DNA TGTGCCAGCAGCGCCTCAGGGGAGAAAGAGACCCAGTACTTC. Translated, it gives CASSASGEKETQYF.

This clonotype has a handful of counts. V usage is TRBV29-1 and J usage is TRBJ2-3, with 8 bases that match TRBD2. The CDR3 loop spans 14 amino acids. Germline V CDR1 and CDR2: SQVTM, ANQGSEA. The V gene end was trimmed by 7 bases and the J gene end by 0 bases; junction bases not matched to a gene: 6. The CDR3 DNA is TGCAGCGGTCTTACGGGGGGGAGCACAGATACGCAGTATTTT. This gives the protein CSGLTGGSTDTQYF.